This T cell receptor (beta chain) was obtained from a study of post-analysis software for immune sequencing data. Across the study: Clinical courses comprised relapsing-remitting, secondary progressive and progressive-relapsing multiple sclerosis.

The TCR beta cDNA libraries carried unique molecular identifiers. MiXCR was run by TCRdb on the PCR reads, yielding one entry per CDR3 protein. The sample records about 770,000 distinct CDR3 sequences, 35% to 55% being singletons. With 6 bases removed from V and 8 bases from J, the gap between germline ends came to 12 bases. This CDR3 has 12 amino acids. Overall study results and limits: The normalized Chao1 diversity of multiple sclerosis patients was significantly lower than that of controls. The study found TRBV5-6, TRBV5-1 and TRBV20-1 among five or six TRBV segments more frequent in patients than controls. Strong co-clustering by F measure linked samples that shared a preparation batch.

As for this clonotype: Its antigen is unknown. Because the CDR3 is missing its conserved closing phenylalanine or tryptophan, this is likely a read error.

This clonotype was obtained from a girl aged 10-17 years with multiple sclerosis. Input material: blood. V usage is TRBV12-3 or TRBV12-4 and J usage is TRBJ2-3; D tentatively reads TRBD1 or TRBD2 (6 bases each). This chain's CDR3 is CASRTGAGTQYS. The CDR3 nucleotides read TGTGCCAGCAGGACGGGGGCCGGTACGCAGTATTCT.